These T cell receptor beta chains were read from a single sample in a study of cytomegalovirus exposure and HLA in healthy donors. TCRdb's copy holds only in-frame clones and misses some; the assay was immunoSEQ multiplex PCR. The sample carries about 92,000 clones, more than 65% recorded once. Source material: PBMCs. All receptors come from a woman aged 18-29 years in good health and CMV-seropositive. Each CDR3 is given with its conserved first and last residue. D genes are given only for firm matches. Clone size appears in some rows only: once, few, many, or a class for an expanded clone.

V: TRBV4-3
size: few
D: TRBD1
J: TRBJ1-5
CDR3: CASSHGQGAYQPQHF
DNA: TGCGCCAGCAGCCACGGACAGGGAGCCTATCAGCCCCAGCATTTT

V: TRBV5-1
size: NA
D: NA
J: TRBJ1-2
CDR3: CASSQGTSYAYGYTF
DNA: TGCGCCAGCAGCCAAGGGACATCCTATGCTTATGGCTACACCTTC

V: TRBV4-3
size: NA
D: NA
J: TRBJ1-2
CDR3: CASSQDAEDYGYTF
DNA: TGCGCCAGCAGCCAAGATGCCGAGGACTATGGCTACACCTTC

V: TRBV7-3
size: NA
D: NA
J: TRBJ2-5
CDR3: CASSSTGGDQETQYF
DNA: TGTGCCAGCAGCTCAACAGGGGGGGATCAGGAGACCCAGTACTTC

V: TRBV7-9
size: NA
D: TRBD2
J: TRBJ2-1
CDR3: CASSLLLAGGSAEQFF
DNA: TGTGCCAGCAGCTTACTTCTAGCGGGGGGGAGCGCTGAGCAGTTCTTC

V: TRBV18
size: NA
D: NA
J: TRBJ1-1
CDR3: CASSPSGPGYMTEAFF
DNA: TGTGCCAGCTCACCATCGGGCCCGGGGTATATGACTGAAGCTTTCTTT

V: TRBV7-8
size: NA
D: TRBD1
J: TRBJ2-2
CDR3: CASSLKLPPAGQGNTGELFF
DNA: TGTGCCAGCAGCCTAAAACTCCCGCCGGCGGGACAGGGGAACACCGGGGAGCTGTTTTTT

V: TRBV5-6
size: NA
D: NA
J: TRBJ2-4
CDR3: CASNLGGSGAKNIQYF
DNA: TGTGCCAGCAACCTTGGTGGTAGCGGAGCCAAAAACATTCAGTACTTC

V: TRBV25-1
size: NA
D: NA
J: TRBJ2-2
CDR3: CASSDTTAPNTGELFF
DNA: TGTGCCAGCTCAGACACGACGGCCCCGAACACCGGGGAGCTGTTTTTT

V: TRBV11-1
size: NA
D: TRBD1
J: TRBJ2-1
CDR3: CASSLGQNNEQFF
DNA: TGTGCCAGCAGCCTGGGACAGAATAATGAGCAGTTCTTC

V: TRBV7-7
size: few
D: NA
J: TRBJ2-5
CDR3: CASSLRAGTQETQYF
DNA: TGTGCCAGCAGCTTAAGGGCCGGGACTCAAGAGACCCAGTACTTC

V: TRBV5-1
size: NA
D: NA
J: TRBJ2-3
CDR3: CASSLRIGEGDTQYF
DNA: TGCGCCAGCAGCCTAAGGATTGGAGAAGGAGATACGCAGTATTTT

V: TRBV11-2
size: few
D: NA
J: TRBJ1-6
CDR3: CASKMDSYNSPLHF
DNA: TGTGCCAGCAAAATGGACAGCTATAATTCACCCCTCCACTTT

V: TRBV11-2
size: NA
D: NA
J: TRBJ1-3
CDR3: CASSLTRGNAGNTIYF
DNA: TGTGCCAGCAGCTTAACCCGGGGGAATGCTGGAAACACCATATATTTT

V: TRBV18
size: NA
D: TRBD2
J: TRBJ2-7
CDR3: CASSPISLQSGRANEQYF
DNA: TGTGCCAGCTCACCTATTTCGCTCCAGAGCGGGAGGGCCAACGAGCAGTACTTC

V: TRBV4-1
size: NA
D: TRBD2
J: TRBJ2-7
CDR3: CASSQELAVLFPYEQYF
DNA: TGCGCCAGCAGCCAAGAACTAGCGGTACTTTTCCCCTACGAGCAGTACTTC

V: TRBV27
size: NA
D: TRBD2
J: TRBJ2-5
CDR3: CASSPGGVPETQYF
DNA: TGTGCCAGCAGTCCGGGGGGGGTCCCAGAGACCCAGTACTTC

V: TRBV5-1
size: NA
D: NA
J: TRBJ2-5
CDR3: CASSPLATQETQYF
DNA: TGCGCCAGCAGCCCTCTAGCGACGCAAGAGACCCAGTACTTC

V: TRBV5-4
size: NA
D: NA
J: TRBJ1-4
CDR3: CASSSTATNEKLFF
DNA: TGTGCCAGCAGCTCGACTGCAACTAATGAAAAACTGTTTTTT

V: TRBV6-5
size: NA
D: NA
J: TRBJ1-2
CDR3: CASSYSDAAGGYTF
DNA: TGTGCCAGCAGTTACTCGGACGCTGCGGGTGGCTACACCTTC

V: TRBV7-2
size: NA
D: NA
J: TRBJ2-3
CDR3: CASNKDGYSSTDTQYF
DNA: TGTGCCAGCAACAAAGACGGGTACTCTAGCACAGATACGCAGTATTTT

V: TRBV27
size: NA
D: TRBD2
J: TRBJ2-1
CDR3: CASTRAGPIYNEQFF
DNA: TGTGCCAGCACCCGAGCGGGACCGATCTACAATGAGCAGTTCTTC

V: TRBV5-5
size: NA
D: TRBD2
J: TRBJ2-3
CDR3: CASSFSGGIADTQYF
DNA: TGTGCCAGCTCCTTTAGCGGGGGGATAGCAGATACGCAGTATTTT

V: TRBV7-3
size: NA
D: TRBD1
J: TRBJ1-1
CDR3: CASSSGGVGTEAFF
DNA: TGTGCCAGCAGCTCAGGGGGTGTGGGCACTGAAGCTTTCTTT

V: TRBV7-3
size: NA
D: TRBD2
J: TRBJ2-5
CDR3: CASSSTSGGSQETQYF
DNA: TGTGCCAGCAGCTCTACCTCGGGGGGGAGCCAAGAGACCCAGTACTTC

V: TRBV19
size: NA
D: TRBD1
J: TRBJ1-1
CDR3: CASSIGTAPLNTEAFF
DNA: TGTGCCAGTAGTATCGGGACAGCACCGCTCAACACTGAAGCTTTCTTT

V: TRBV19
size: few
D: TRBD2
J: TRBJ2-7
CDR3: CASGRDGLTSEQYF
DNA: TGTGCCAGTGGGAGGGACGGTCTGACTTCCGAGCAGTACTTC

V: TRBV6-5
size: NA
D: NA
J: TRBJ1-6
CDR3: CASSSGQKNSPLHF
DNA: TGTGCCAGCAGTAGCGGACAGAAAAATTCACCCCTCCACTTT

V: TRBV5-5
size: NA
D: NA
J: TRBJ1-1
CDR3: CASSPAFLNTEAFF
DNA: TGTGCCAGCAGCCCCGCGTTCCTGAACACTGAAGCTTTCTTT

V: TRBV28
size: NA
D: NA
J: TRBJ2-1
CDR3: CASSLGLVAETYNEQFF
DNA: TGTGCCAGCAGCCTGGGTTTGGTAGCGGAGACCTACAATGAGCAGTTCTTC

V: TRBV2
size: NA
D: NA
J: TRBJ2-5
CDR3: CASTLEGGETQYF
DNA: TGTGCCAGCACCTTAGAGGGGGGGGAGACCCAGTACTTC

V: TRBV5-6
size: few
D: NA
J: TRBJ1-1
CDR3: CASRDGWGVAEAFF
DNA: TGTGCCAGCAGGGATGGATGGGGGGTTGCTGAAGCTTTCTTT

V: TRBV7-9
size: NA
D: NA
J: TRBJ1-1
CDR3: CASSYHREGTEAFF
DNA: TGTGCCAGCAGCTACCACCGGGAAGGTACTGAAGCTTTCTTT

V: TRBV2
size: NA
D: TRBD2
J: TRBJ2-1
CDR3: CASSEASVRTTGTSKFF
DNA: TGTGCCAGCAGTGAAGCGTCGGTCAGGACTACCGGGACTAGCAAGTTCTTC

V: TRBV7-6
size: NA
D: TRBD1
J: TRBJ2-5
CDR3: CASSLAPVGQTYRETQYF
DNA: TGTGCCAGCAGCTTAGCCCCCGTGGGACAGACGTACAGGGAGACCCAGTACTTC

V: TRBV15
size: NA
D: TRBD2
J: TRBJ2-7
CDR3: CATEESASGSPEQYF
DNA: TGTGCCACCGAGGAGTCGGCTAGCGGGAGTCCTGAGCAGTACTTC

V: TRBV7-2
size: once
D: NA
J: TRBJ1-5
CDR3: CASSLAGGTYSNQPQHF
DNA: TGTGCCAGCAGCTTGGCGGGCGGAACCTATAGCAATCAGCCCCAGCATTTT

V: TRBV7-8
size: NA
D: TRBD2
J: TRBJ2-1
CDR3: CASSWGLAGDGEQFF
DNA: TGTGCCAGCAGCTGGGGGCTAGCGGGGGACGGGGAGCAGTTCTTC

V: TRBV28
size: NA
D: TRBD2
J: TRBJ2-3
CDR3: CAATGGDTQYF
DNA: TGTGCAGCAACGGGGGGAGATACGCAGTATTTT

V: TRBV5-1
size: NA
D: TRBD1
J: TRBJ1-4
CDR3: CASSATGTGKNEKLFF
DNA: TGCGCCAGCAGCGCCACCGGGACAGGAAAAAATGAAAAACTGTTTTTT

V: TRBV5-6
size: NA
D: TRBD1
J: TRBJ2-3
CDR3: CASSLGTGTGLTDTQYF
DNA: TGTGCCAGCAGCTTGGGAACCGGGACAGGGTTGACAGATACGCAGTATTTT

V: TRBV5-4
size: NA
D: NA
J: TRBJ2-3
CDR3: CASSLSTDTQYF
DNA: TGTGCCAGCAGCCTCAGCACAGATACGCAGTATTTT

V: TRBV6-5
size: NA
D: TRBD2
J: TRBJ2-1
CDR3: CASRLAGGNEQFF
DNA: TGTGCCAGCAGACTAGCGGGTGGCAATGAGCAGTTCTTC

V: TRBV28
size: NA
D: NA
J: TRBJ1-1
CDR3: CASSARTARGTEAFF
DNA: TGTGCCAGCAGTGCTCGGACAGCAAGGGGCACTGAAGCTTTCTTT

V: TRBV7-6
size: NA
D: NA
J: TRBJ2-7
CDR3: CASSLRLNSYEQYF
DNA: TGTGCCAGCAGCTTACGACTCAACTCCTACGAGCAGTACTTC